The T cell receptor (beta chain) under discussion was sequenced for a study of cytomegalovirus exposure and HLA in healthy donors. About the research overall: A subsequent analysis reported that the 95 to 150 validation repertoires were produced on the same platform that had also been used for the 600 to 800 first-cohort repertoires.

Repertoires were generated with immunoSEQ multiplex PCR, while TCRdb's copy carries only in-frame clones and drops some. The data contain 150,000 to 200,000 clones, roughly 82% of them singletons. The donors were part of the validation cohort, which consisted of over a hundred subjects and was separate from the first cohort of 670 or so subjects. The CDR3 consists of 15 residues. Trimming pared 2 bases from V and 0 bases from J, leaving 9 bases between. In germline, CDR1 is SGDLS, CDR2 YYNGEE. Concerning this clone: The antigen is unknown.

Overall study results and limits: Cytomegalovirus-associated TCR beta chains were listed, numbering over 150.

Material: PBMCs. The chain uses TRBV9 and TRBJ1-5, with a possible D match to TRBD1 (6 bases). This TCR was sampled from a woman aged 18-29 years in good health and CMV-seronegative. CDR3 in amino acids: CASSVGQDSNQPQHF. The CDR3 coding sequence is TGTGCCAGCAGCGTGGGACAAGATAGCAATCAGCCCCAGCATTTT.